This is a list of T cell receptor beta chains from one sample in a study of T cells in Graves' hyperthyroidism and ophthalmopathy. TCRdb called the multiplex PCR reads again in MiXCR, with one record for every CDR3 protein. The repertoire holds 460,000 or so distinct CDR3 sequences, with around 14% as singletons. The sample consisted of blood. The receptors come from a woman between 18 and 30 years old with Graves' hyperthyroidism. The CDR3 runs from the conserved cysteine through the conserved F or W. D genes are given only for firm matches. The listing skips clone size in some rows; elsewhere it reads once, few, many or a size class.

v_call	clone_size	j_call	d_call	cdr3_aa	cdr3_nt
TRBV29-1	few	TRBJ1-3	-	CSGQSSGNTIYF	TGCAGCGGACAGAGCTCTGGAAACACCATATATTTT
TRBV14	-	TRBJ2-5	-	CASSQGTAPLVETQYF	TGTGCCAGCAGCCAAGGGACAGCTCCCCTGGTAGAGACCCAGTACTTC
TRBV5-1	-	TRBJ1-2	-	CASSLESYSYGYTF	TGCGCCAGCAGCTTGGAATCGTACAGCTATGGCTACACCTTC
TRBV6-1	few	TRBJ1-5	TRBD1	CASSTHDRGPAQHF	TGTGCCAGCAGTACTCACGACAGGGGCCCGGCCCAGCATTTT
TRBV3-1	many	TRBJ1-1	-	CASGTFTEAFF	TGTGCCAGCGGGACTTTCACTGAAGCTTTCTTT
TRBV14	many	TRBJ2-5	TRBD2	CASSLLTSGNQETQYF	TGTGCCAGCAGCCTGCTGACTAGCGGGAATCAAGAGACCCAGTACTTC
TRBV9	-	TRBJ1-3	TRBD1	CASSPMTGVGNTIYF	TGTGCCAGCAGCCCTATGACAGGGGTTGGAAACACCATATATTTT
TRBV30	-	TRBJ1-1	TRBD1	CAWAGDRVNTEAFF	TGTGCCTGGGCTGGAGACAGGGTGAACACTGAAGCTTTCTTT
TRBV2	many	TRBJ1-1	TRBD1	CASRQQGDTEAFF	TGTGCCAGCAGACAACAGGGGGACACTGAAGCTTTCTTT
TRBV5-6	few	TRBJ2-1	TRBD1	CASSTGTGFLHDEFF	TGTGCCAGCAGCACCGGGACAGGATTCCTCCACGATGAGTTCTTC